This TCR beta chain was documented in a study of cytomegalovirus exposure and HLA in healthy donors. Findings and limits, study-wide: In a later analysis, donors in an Asian-associated ancestry cluster reportedly had fewer N-insertions in productive TCRs than the cohort mean.

PCR employed 60 Vbeta and 13 Jbeta primers. The table came from immunoSEQ multiplex PCR; TCRdb's copy has only in-frame clones and leaves some out. This table has 90,000 to 100,000 clones, roughly 70% appearing once. This clone was seen only a few times. Its target is not known. From germline, CDR1 is SGHTA and CDR2 FQGNSA. This CDR3 contains 14 residues. V was clipped by 1 base and J by 11 bases; unmatched bases: 10. Donors in the study were healthy people who gave bone marrow. The TCR originated in a male donor in good health and CMV-seronegative. Sequencing input: PBMCs. The chain recombines TRBV7-2 with TRBJ2-5; 7 nucleotides align to TRBD2. The CDR3 loop is CASSLGGTAGEQYF. In DNA, the CDR3 is TGTGCCAGCAGCTTAGGCGGTACGGCGGGAGAGCAGTACTTC.